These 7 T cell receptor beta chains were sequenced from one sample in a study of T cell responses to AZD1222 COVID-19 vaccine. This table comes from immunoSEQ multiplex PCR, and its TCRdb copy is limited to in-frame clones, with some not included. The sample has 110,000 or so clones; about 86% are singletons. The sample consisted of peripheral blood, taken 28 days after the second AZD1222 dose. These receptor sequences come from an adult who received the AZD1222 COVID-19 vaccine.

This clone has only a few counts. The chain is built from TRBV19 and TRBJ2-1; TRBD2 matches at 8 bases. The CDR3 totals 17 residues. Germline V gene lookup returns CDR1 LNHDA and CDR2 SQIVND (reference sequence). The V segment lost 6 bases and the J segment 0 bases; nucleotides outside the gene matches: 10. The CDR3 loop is CASSPPGLVVSYNEQFF. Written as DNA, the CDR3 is TGTGCCAGTAGCCCTCCGGGACTAGTGGTCTCCTACAATGAGCAGTTCTTC.

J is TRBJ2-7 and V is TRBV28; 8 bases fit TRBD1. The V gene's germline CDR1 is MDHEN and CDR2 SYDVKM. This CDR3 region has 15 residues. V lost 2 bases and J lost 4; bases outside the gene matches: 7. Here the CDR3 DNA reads TGTGCCAGCAGTTTAATGACAGGGGTGTTATACGAGCAGTACTTC. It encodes CASSLMTGVLYEQYF.

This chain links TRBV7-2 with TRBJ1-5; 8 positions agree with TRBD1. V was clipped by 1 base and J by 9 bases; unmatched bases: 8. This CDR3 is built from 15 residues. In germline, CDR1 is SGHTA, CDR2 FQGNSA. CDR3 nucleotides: TGTGCCAGCAGCTTAGTACGGGACAGGCAGACGCCCCAGCATTTT. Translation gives CASSLVRDRQTPQHF. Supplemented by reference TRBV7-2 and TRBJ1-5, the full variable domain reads GAGVSQSPSNKVTEKGKDVELRCDPISGHTALYWYRQSLGQGLEFLIYFQGNSAPDKSGLPSDRFSAERTGGSVSTLTIQRTQQEDSAVYLCASSLVRDRQTPQHFGDGTRLSIL.

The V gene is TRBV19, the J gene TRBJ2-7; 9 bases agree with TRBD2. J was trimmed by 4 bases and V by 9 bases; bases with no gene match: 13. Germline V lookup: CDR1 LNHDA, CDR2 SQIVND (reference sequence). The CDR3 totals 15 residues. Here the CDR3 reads CASGRGGGFGYEQYF. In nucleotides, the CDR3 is TGTGCCAGCGGCCGCGGGGGGGGATTTGGTTACGAGCAGTACTTC.

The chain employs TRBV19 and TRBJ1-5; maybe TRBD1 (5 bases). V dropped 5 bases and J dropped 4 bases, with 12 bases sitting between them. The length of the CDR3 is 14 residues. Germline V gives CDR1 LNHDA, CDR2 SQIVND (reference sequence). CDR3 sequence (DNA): TGTGCCAGTAGTTCCGGGGGTGTGAATCAGCCCCAGCATTTT. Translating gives CASSSGGVNQPQHF.

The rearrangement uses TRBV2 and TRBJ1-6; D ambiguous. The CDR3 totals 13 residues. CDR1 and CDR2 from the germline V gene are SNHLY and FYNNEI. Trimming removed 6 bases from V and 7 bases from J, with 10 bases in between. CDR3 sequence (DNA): TGTGCCAGCAGCCGGGATCCAAATTCACCCCTCCACTTT. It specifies CASSRDPNSPLHF.

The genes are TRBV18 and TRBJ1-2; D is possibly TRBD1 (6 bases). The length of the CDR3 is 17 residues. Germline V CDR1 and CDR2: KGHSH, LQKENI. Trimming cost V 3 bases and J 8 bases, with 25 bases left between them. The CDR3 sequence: CASSPEIASGGAGGYTF. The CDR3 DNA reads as TGTGCCAGCTCACCTGAAATAGCTTCGGGGGGCGCGGGCGGCTACACCTTC.